Below are 18 T cell receptor beta chains sequenced from a single sample in a study of identifying expanded T cells in peripheral blood. Produced via immunoSEQ multiplex PCR; TCRdb's table is partial and in-frame only. The sample carries 55,000 to 60,000 clones, roughly 89% recorded once. The sample taken for sequencing was blood. These receptors were obtained from a person aged 18 to 70 in good health.

This chain connects TRBV7-6 to TRBJ2-5; 10 bases fit TRBD2. V lost 3 bases and J lost 13; bases outside the gene matches: 11. This CDR3 is 14 amino acids long. The germline V gene encodes CDR1 SGHVS and CDR2 FNYEAQ. The CDR3 protein is CASSLAGGLAFLYF. CDR3 bases: TGTGCCAGCAGCTTGGCCGGGGGACTAGCGTTTTTGTACTTC.

In its sample, this clone was seen once. The chain is built from TRBV6-5 and TRBJ1-1, with D hard to call. The germline gives CDR1 MNHEY, CDR2 SVGAGI. V gave up 0 bases and J gave up 2 bases, with 10 bases separating them. CDR3 length equals 15 residues. Here the CDR3 reads CASSYSRHQNTEAFF. CDR3 sequence (DNA): TGTGCCAGCAGTTACTCGAGACACCAAAACACTGAAGCTTTCTTT.

This rearrangement joins TRBV10-3 to TRBJ2-7; TRBD1 matches at 7 bases. This CDR3 has 14 amino acids. CDR1 ENHRY and CDR2 SYGVKD come from the germline V gene. The V segment lost 3 bases and the J segment 7 bases; nucleotides outside the gene matches: 9. The CDR3, as DNA: TGTGCCATCAGTGAAGACAGGGATGCTGATGAGCAGTACTTC. This gives the protein CAISEDRDADEQYF.

This CDR3 is CASSVGLHTEAFF. CDR3 nucleotide sequence: TGTGCCAGCAGCGTAGGTCTTCACACTGAAGCTTTCTTT. This chain links TRBV9 with TRBJ1-1, with D unclear. This CDR3 has 13 amino acids. V gave up 0 bases and J gave up 3 bases, with 6 bases separating them. Germline V gene data show CDR1 as SGDLS and CDR2 as YYNGEE.

The V call is TRBV7-4, the J call TRBJ1-2; no clear D gene. The V gene's germline CDR1 is SGHVT and CDR2 SQSDAQ. The CDR3 runs to 15 residues. Between the trimmed V and J ends, which lost 5 bases and 0 bases, there was a span of 13 bases. For the CDR3, the DNA is TGTGCCAGCAGCCCCTCGGTCGACCCTAACTATGGCTACACCTTC. Protein sequence: CASSPSVDPNYGYTF.

The chain employs TRBV7-2 and TRBJ2-2; a weak D match, TRBD1 (5 bases). From germline, CDR1 is SGHTA and CDR2 FQGNSA. The V gene lost 5 bases and the J gene lost 6 bases, with 16 bases spanning the gap. The CDR3 covers 15 residues. The DNA for the CDR3 is TGTGCCAGCAGCCCTCCTACGCTAGGGGCCGGGGAGCTGTTTTTT. It yields the protein CASSPPTLGAGELFF.

J is TRBJ2-5 and V is TRBV6-5; D is perhaps TRBD2 (7 bases). The CDR3 loop spans 15 amino acids. The V gene's germline CDR1 is MNHEY and CDR2 SVGAGI. Trimming cost V 4 bases and J 3 bases, with 15 bases left between them. CDR3 in DNA: TGTGCCAGCAGTTCATCGGGGGGCCCCAAAGAGACCCAGTACTTC. Amino acid sequence: CASSSSGGPKETQYF.

The chain is built from TRBV7-2 and TRBJ2-7, with D perhaps matching TRBD2 (6 bases). Germline lookup yields CDR1 SGHTA and CDR2 FQGNSA. V lost 3 bases and J lost 2, with 11 bases in between. The CDR3 covers 14 residues. The CDR3 sequence: CASSFSGGTYEQYF. CDR3 bases: TGTGCCAGCAGCTTTAGCGGAGGGACCTACGAGCAGTACTTC.

This rearrangement joins TRBV2 to TRBJ2-3, with 9 bases that match TRBD2. Germline V gene lookup returns CDR1 SNHLY and CDR2 FYNNEI. After removal of 7 bases from V and 6 bases from J, the junction contained 5 bases not matched to a gene. CDR3 length: 13 residues. CDR3 DNA: TGTGCCAGCATGAAGAGCGGGGGGGATACGCAGTATTTT. Translating gives CASMKSGGDTQYF.

J is TRBJ1-3 and V is TRBV5-4; D unresolved. The CDR3 is 16 residues long. V lost 3 bases and J lost 0, with 13 bases in between. The germline V gene encodes CDR1 SGHNT and CDR2 YYREEE (reference sequence). The CDR3 nucleotides read TGTGCCAGCAGCTCCCGTGGAGGAACCTCTGGAAACACCATATATTTT. Its protein product is CASSSRGGTSGNTIYF.

The gene calls are TRBV10-1 and TRBJ2-5; D perhaps matches TRBD2 (6 bases). Looked up from germline, CDR1 is WNHNN and CDR2 is SYGVQD (reference sequence). The V end lost 5 bases, the J end lost 5 bases, and 12 bases lay between the germline ends. The CDR3 is 13 residues long. The CDR3 DNA reads TGCGCCAGCAGTCCTGGGGGGACGGAGACCCAGTACTTC. Its protein is CASSPGGTETQYF.

J is TRBJ1-1 and V is TRBV5-4; D ambiguous. The germline gives CDR1 SGHNT, CDR2 YYREEE (reference sequence). The germline V and J ends were trimmed by 4 bases and 0 bases, with 10 bases remaining between them. This CDR3 is built from 14 residues. CDR3 in amino acids: CASSREGLNTEAFF. The CDR3 DNA reads TGTGCCAGCAGCCGGGAGGGATTGAACACTGAAGCTTTCTTT. Full variable domain (outside the CDR3, taken from reference TRBV5-4 and TRBJ1-1): ETGVTQSPTHLIKTRGQQVTLRCSSQSGHNTVSWYQQALGQGPQFIFQYYREEENGRGNFPPRFSGLQFPNYSSELNVNALELDDSALYLCASSREGLNTEAFFGQGTRLTVV.

The rearrangement links TRBV6-6 to TRBJ2-7; 8 positions match TRBD2. CDR3 length: 15 amino acids. The J segment lost 1 base and the V segment lost 4 bases, leaving 6 bases of the junction unmatched. Looked up from germline, CDR1 is MNHNY and CDR2 is SVGAGI (reference sequence). The CDR3 DNA reads TGTGCCAGCAGTTCTAAGACTAGCGTGTCCTACGAGCAGTACTTC. This translates into CASSSKTSVSYEQYF.

This clone has a single count. The chain employs TRBV4-2 and TRBJ1-5, with TRBD1 identical over 11 bases. This CDR3 has 15 amino acids. CDR1 LGHNA and CDR2 YNFKEQ come from the germline V gene. V was clipped by 4 bases and J by 7 bases; unmatched bases: 6. The CDR3 coding sequence is TGTGCCAGCAGCCCAGGGACAGGGGGTCAGCAGCCCCAGCATTTT. Its protein is CASSPGTGGQQPQHF.

The chain couples TRBV28 to TRBJ1-2; possibly TRBD1 for D (5 bases). This CDR3 has 12 amino acids. The V end was cut by 5 bases, the J end by 5 bases, with 9 bases between. CDR1 and CDR2 (germline): MDHEN, SYDVKM. The CDR3, as DNA: TGTGCCAGCAGTGAGAGGGGTTATGGCTACACCTTC. This encodes CASSERGYGYTF.

This rearrangement joins TRBV13 to TRBJ1-2; D ambiguous. Trimming shortened V by 5 bases and J by 8 bases, and 12 bases separated the two germline ends. Germline CDR1 reads PRHDT; CDR2 reads FYEKMQ (reference sequence). This CDR3 has 12 residues. The chain's CDR3 is CASSVGIYGYTF. The CDR3 region has the DNA TGTGCCAGCAGCGTCGGGATCTACGGCTACACCTTC. Supplemented by reference TRBV13 and TRBJ1-2, the full variable domain reads AAGVIQSPRHLIKEKRETATLKCYPIPRHDTVYWYQQGPGQDPQFLISFYEKMQSDKGSIPDRFSAQQFSDYHSELNMSSLELGDSALYFCASSVGIYGYTFGSGTRLTVV.

This clone has more than one count but fewer than ten. The chain recombines TRBV7-2 with TRBJ1-5; D possibly corresponds to TRBD1 (5 bases). CDR1 is SGHTA and CDR2 is FQGNSA in the germline V gene. This CDR3 is 15 amino acids long. Trimming stripped 2 bases from V and 0 bases from J, with 8 bases between. The CDR3 region has the DNA TGTGCCAGCAGCTTAACAGGAACTAGCAATCAGCCCCAGCATTTT. Its protein product is CASSLTGTSNQPQHF.

This sequence joins TRBV4-3 and TRBJ2-3; D perhaps matches TRBD1 (5 bases). Germline V CDR1 and CDR2: LGHNA, YSLEER. V was trimmed by 4 bases and J by 6 bases, leaving 14 bases between them. The CDR3 has 14 residues. CDR3 sequence (DNA): TGCGCCAGCAGCCGGGGCCCTGTAGCCGATACGCAGTATTTT. This codes for CASSRGPVADTQYF.